The 30 T cell receptor beta chains listed next were all sequenced from one sample in a study of blood T cell repertoires in COVID-19. Assay used: immunoSEQ multiplex PCR; TCRdb lists only in-frame clones, some missing. The sample includes some 300,000 clones, nearly 90% seen only once; the top ten take roughly 1%. Sequences were obtained from peripheral blood. The receptors derive from a woman aged 40-49 years with COVID-19, enrolled during active disease.

The V and J genes are TRBV28 and TRBJ1-2; D gene uncertain. Germline V gives CDR1 MDHEN, CDR2 SYDVKM. This CDR3 is 13 amino acids long. V was pared by 2 bases and J by 4 bases, with 8 bases between. CDR3 sequence: CASSLGGAYGYTF. The CDR3 nucleotides are TGTGCCAGCAGTTTAGGCGGAGCCTATGGCTACACCTTC.

With regard to this clone: Other DNA variants within this sample encode the same CDR3. The chain couples TRBV7-9 to TRBJ1-1; D is ambiguous. This CDR3 spans 13 amino acids. CDR1 and CDR2 from the germline V gene are SEHNR and FQNEAQ (reference sequence). Between the trimmed V and J ends, which lost 5 bases and 1 base, there was a span of 8 bases. CDR3 nucleotide sequence: TGTGCCAGCAGCCTTCAGGAGAACACTGAAGCTTTCTTT. Residues: CASSLQENTEAFF.

V is TRBV19 and J is TRBJ2-7, with a weak D call TRBD2 (6 bases). This CDR3 comprises 14 residues. Trimming shortened V by 3 bases and J by 2 bases, and 11 bases separated the two germline ends. Germline V gives CDR1 LNHDA, CDR2 SQIVND (reference sequence). The CDR3 loop is CASSMGLYTYEQYF. CDR3 DNA: TGTGCCAGTAGTATGGGACTCTATACCTACGAGCAGTACTTC.

This clone was picked up one time. This chain links TRBV20-1 with TRBJ2-7; 7 positions match TRBD1. In germline, CDR1 is DFQATT, CDR2 SNEGSKA (reference sequence). The CDR3 is 15 amino acids. Trimming took 3 bases from V and 2 from J; bases not matched to a gene: 10. The chain's CDR3 is CSASKPNRGTYEQYF. CDR3 DNA sequence: TGCAGTGCTAGTAAGCCCAACAGGGGAACCTACGAGCAGTACTTC.

V gene TRBV28 combines with J gene TRBJ1-2; TRBD1 is a possible D gene (6 bases). The CDR3 covers 15 residues. V was trimmed by 11 bases and J by 7 bases, leaving 26 bases between them. CDR1 MDHEN and CDR2 SYDVKM come from the germline V gene. For the CDR3, the DNA is TGTGCCCCCACCTATGGGGGGGGGCGGGAGGTTGGCTACACCTTC. Amino acid sequence: CAPTYGGGREVGYTF.

The CDR3 loop is CASSLTGGVTEAFF. CDR3 sequence (DNA): TGCGCCAGCAGCTTGACAGGGGGCGTCACTGAAGCTTTCTTT. V is TRBV5-1 and J is TRBJ1-1; 9 bases are a match to TRBD1. CDR3 length: 14 amino acids. V lost 1 base and J lost 4; bases outside the gene matches: 2. Germline V gene lookup returns CDR1 SGHRS and CDR2 YFSETQ.

The chain links TRBV28 to TRBJ1-2; 8 bases are a match to TRBD1. CDR3 size: 14 residues. V lost 6 bases, J lost 6 bases, and 9 bases stayed unmatched. Germline CDR1 MDHEN, CDR2 SYDVKM. As DNA, the CDR3 is TGTGCCAGCAGCCTCGGGCAGGGGGCAAATGGCTACACCTTC. Translating gives CASSLGQGANGYTF.

The chain combines TRBV18 with TRBJ2-7, with 7 bases matching TRBD1. CDR3 length: 12 amino acids. The J segment lost 5 bases and the V segment lost 8 bases, leaving 6 bases of the junction unmatched. Germline V gene lookup returns CDR1 KGHSH and CDR2 LQKENI. The CDR3 nucleotides are TGTGCCAGCACGGACAGGCCAAACGAGCAGTACTTC. Protein product: CASTDRPNEQYF.

This clone occurred a few times. The V and J genes are TRBV7-2 and TRBJ1-6, with TRBD1 identical over 7 bases. Per the germline V gene, CDR1 is SGHTA and CDR2 is FQGNSA. The CDR3 runs to 14 residues. Germline trimming cut 4 bases from V and 6 bases from J; bases unmatched to any gene: 3. The CDR3 spells CASSSGQINSPLHF. The CDR3 nucleotides read TGTGCCAGCAGCTCGGGACAGATTAATTCACCCCTCCACTTT.

This clone was found once. The chain is built from TRBV19 and TRBJ1-5; D gene ambiguous. Germline V gives CDR1 LNHDA, CDR2 SQIVND (reference sequence). This CDR3 is built from 12 residues. V was pared by 7 bases and J by 8 bases, with 12 bases between. DNA for the CDR3: TGTGCCAGTAATGCGGTCGGGGAGCCCCAGCATTTT. Translating gives CASNAVGEPQHF. Full variable domain (remainder filled in from reference TRBV19 and TRBJ1-5): DGGITQSPKYLFRKEGQNVTLSCEQNLNHDAMYWYRQDPGQGLRLIYYSQIVNDFQKGDIAEGYSVSREKKESFPLTVTSAQKNPTAFYLCASNAVGEPQHFGDGTRLSIL.

The chain couples TRBV11-3 to TRBJ2-1; 7 bases are a match to TRBD1. Looked up from germline, CDR1 is SGHNT and CDR2 is YENEEA. CDR3 length equals 16 residues. The trim removed 0 bases at V and 4 bases at J, leaving 6 bases unmatched. The DNA for the CDR3 is TGTGCCAGCAGCTTAGAATTAGCAGGGGGTTACAATGAGCAGTTCTTC. Translation: CASSLELAGGYNEQFF. The full variable domain, completed using reference TRBV11-3 and TRBJ2-1, is EAGVVQSPRYKIIEKKQPVAFWCNPISGHNTLYWYLQNLGQGPELLIRYENEEAVDDSQLPKDRFSAERLKGVDSTLKIQPAELGDSAVYLCASSLELAGGYNEQFFGPGTRLTVL.

This chain uses TRBV2 with TRBJ1-5; D gene unclear. CDR3 length: 13 residues. Trimming took 2 bases from V and 5 from J, leaving 7 bases between them. The V gene's germline CDR1 is SNHLY and CDR2 FYNNEI. The CDR3 protein is CASSETQYQPQHF. The DNA of the CDR3 is TGTGCCAGCAGTGAAACACAATATCAGCCCCAGCATTTT.

The V and J genes are TRBV28 and TRBJ2-7, with 7 bases identical to TRBD1. Germline V lookup: CDR1 MDHEN, CDR2 SYDVKM. V dropped 7 bases and J dropped 2; count of bases not matched to a gene: 5. The CDR3 spans 13 residues. This chain's CDR3 is CASTMTGPYEQYF. Here the CDR3 DNA reads TGTGCCAGCACTATGACAGGGCCCTACGAGCAGTACTTC. The whole variable domain, remainder taken from reference TRBV28 and TRBJ2-7, is DVKVTQSSRYLVKRTGEKVFLECVQDMDHENMFWYRQDPGLGLRLIYFSYDVKMKEKGDIPEGYSVSREKKERFSLILESASTNQTSMYLCASTMTGPYEQYFGPGTRLTVT.

The CDR3 here is CASSPHSTVGRHEQYF. In DNA form, the CDR3 reads TGTGCCAGCAGTCCCCATTCAACGGTCGGGAGGCACGAGCAGTACTTC. J is TRBJ2-7 and V is TRBV7-9, with 7 bases aligning to TRBD2. CDR3 length: 16 residues. Losses at the gene ends were 6 bases for V and 5 bases for J; bases not matched to a gene: 16. Germline V gene lookup returns CDR1 SEHNR and CDR2 FQNEAQ (reference sequence).

The chain joins TRBV6-5 to TRBJ1-6; weak D call: TRBD1 (5 bases). The V gene lost 4 bases and the J gene lost 3 bases, with 13 bases spanning the gap. The CDR3 consists of 16 residues. Germline-derived CDR1 and CDR2 are MNHEY and SVGAGI. In DNA, the CDR3 is TGTGCCAGCAGTTCCGCGACAGAGAACTATAATTCACCCCTCCACTTT. Protein product: CASSSATENYNSPLHF.

The chain joins TRBV5-4 to TRBJ1-2, with a weak D call TRBD1 (5 bases). Germline CDR1 reads SGHNT; CDR2 reads YYREEE (reference sequence). The CDR3 runs to 15 residues. The V gene lost 0 bases and the J gene lost 6 bases, with 15 bases spanning the gap. The CDR3 bases are TGTGCCAGCAGCTTGGAAAGGGGCAGGGCGCATGGCTACACCTTC. It specifies CASSLERGRAHGYTF.

The chain combines TRBV7-8 with TRBJ1-1; D call uncertain. Trimming cost V 5 bases and J 2 bases, with 15 bases left between them. Germline V gene lookup returns CDR1 SGHVS and CDR2 FQNEAQ. The CDR3 extends over 15 amino acids. The CDR3 coding sequence is TGTGCCAGCAGCCCGATAGCCGAGCATAACACTGAAGCTTTCTTT. Translated, it gives CASSPIAEHNTEAFF.

This clone was recorded only once. V and J are TRBV30 and TRBJ2-1, with 7 nucleotides matching TRBD2. The CDR3 sequence is 10 residues long. Unmatched junction bases numbered 1, after V lost 8 bases and J lost 6 bases. The germline V gene has CDR1 GTSNPN and CDR2 SVGIG (reference sequence). CDR3 protein: CASGINEQFF. DNA of the CDR3: TGTGCCAGCGGGATCAATGAGCAGTTCTTC.

V is TRBV5-1 and J is TRBJ2-1; TRBD2 matches at 9 bases. Per germline, CDR1 SGHRS and CDR2 YFSETQ. The V and J ends lost 2 bases and 4 bases, in that order; junction bases with no gene match: 1. This CDR3 contains 14 residues. The CDR3 DNA is TGCGCCAGCAGCTTTAGCGGGAGTTACAATGAGCAGTTCTTC. Its translation is CASSFSGSYNEQFF.

The V call is TRBV3-1 (or the pseudogene TRBV3-2), the J call TRBJ1-6; TRBD1 matches at 9 bases. Germline V CDR1 and CDR2: LGHDT, YNNKEL (reference sequence). The trim removed 1 base at V and 5 bases at J, leaving 0 bases unmatched. This CDR3 comprises 15 residues. CDR3 nucleotides: TGTGCCAGCAGCCAAGGGGACAGGGATAATTCACCCCTCCACTTT. It translates to CASSQGDRDNSPLHF.

The chain links TRBV4-1 to TRBJ2-5; 9 nucleotides line up with TRBD2. The CDR3 extends over 14 amino acids. With 3 bases clipped from V and 1 base from J, the junction kept 0 bases outside the gene matches. Germline assignment: CDR1 MGHRA and CDR2 YSYEKL. The CDR3 DNA reads TGCGCCAGCAGCCAGACTAGCGGCCAAGAGACCCAGTACTTC. It translates to CASSQTSGQETQYF.

This chain's CDR3 is CAWRGGGSSGANVLTF. The CDR3 DNA follows: TGTGCCTGGAGGGGGGGAGGGAGCTCTGGGGCCAACGTCCTGACTTTC. This rearrangement joins TRBV30 to TRBJ2-6; 7 nucleotides align to TRBD2. This CDR3 is 16 amino acids long. V gave up 3 bases and J gave up 0 bases; unmatched junction bases: 5. Germline loops: CDR1 GTSNPN, CDR2 SVGIG (reference sequence).

The gene calls are TRBV7-2 and TRBJ1-2; D ambiguous. CDR1 and CDR2 (germline): SGHTA, FQGNSA. V dropped 3 bases and J dropped 8 bases, with 16 bases sitting between them. The CDR3 runs to 14 residues. The CDR3 DNA reads as TGTGCCAGCAGCTTGGAGGCCAACCGGGAGGGCTACACCTTC. Its protein is CASSLEANREGYTF.

The V gene is TRBV7-8, the J gene TRBJ1-1, with 7 bases lining up with TRBD1. The CDR3 is 15 amino acids. The germline CDR1 and CDR2 sequences are SGHVS and FQNEAQ. Trimming at V came to 6 bases and at J to 7 bases, leaving 14 bases not matched to a gene. The CDR3 reads CASSRAGQVSNEAFF. The CDR3 DNA sequence: TGTGCCAGCAGTCGCGCCGGACAGGTTTCTAATGAAGCTTTCTTT.

CDR3 DNA: TGTGCCAGCCGAGCGGGAGGAGGGTTGGGTATTAACTACGAGCAGTACTTC. This encodes CASRAGGGLGINYEQYF. J is TRBJ2-7 and V is TRBV28; the match to TRBD2 covers 9 bases. The CDR3 runs to 17 residues. V was clipped by 8 bases and J by 3 bases; unmatched bases: 17. CDR1 is MDHEN and CDR2 is SYDVKM in the germline V gene.

The chain links TRBV25-1 to TRBJ1-6, with 9 bases matching TRBD1. The germline CDR1 and CDR2 sequences are MGHDK and SYGVNS. The V segment lost 1 base and the J segment 13 bases; nucleotides outside the gene matches: 8. The CDR3 runs to 15 residues. CDR3 region: CASSESTGGLGPLHF. DNA for the CDR3: TGTGCCAGCAGTGAATCGACAGGGGGATTAGGGCCCCTCCACTTT. The variable domain in full, completed from reference TRBV25-1 and TRBJ1-6, reads EADIYQTPRYLVIGTGKKITLECSQTMGHDKMYWYQQDPGMELHLIHYSYGVNSTEKGDLSSESTVSRIRTEHFPLTLESARPSHTSQYLCASSESTGGLGPLHFGNGTRLTVT.

The J gene is TRBJ2-7, the V gene TRBV14; 7 bases map to TRBD1. V shed 0 bases and J 0 bases; nucleotides not matched to a gene: 5. CDR1 SGHDN and CDR2 FVKESK come from the germline V gene. The CDR3 is made up of 16 amino acids. The CDR3, as DNA: TGTGCCAGCAGCCAAGAAGGACAGGCCGCCTCCTACGAGCAGTACTTC. It encodes CASSQEGQAASYEQYF.

This clone has just a few counts. The gene calls are TRBV5-4 and TRBJ1-6, with D maybe TRBD1 (5 bases). CDR3 length equals 15 residues. Trimming cost V 4 bases and J 6 bases, with 14 bases left between them. CDR1 is SGHNT, CDR2 YYREEE, per germline (reference sequence). DNA for the CDR3: TGTGCCAGCAGCCCGACAGCCTCTCCTAATTCACCCCTCCACTTT. Amino acids: CASSPTASPNSPLHF. The complete variable domain, with remaining parts taken from reference TRBV5-4 and TRBJ1-6, reads ETGVTQSPTHLIKTRGQQVTLRCSSQSGHNTVSWYQQALGQGPQFIFQYYREEENGRGNFPPRFSGLQFPNYSSELNVNALELDDSALYLCASSPTASPNSPLHFGNGTRLTVT.

This clone was recorded only once. The chain carries TRBV5-1 and TRBJ1-4, with D possibly matching TRBD1 (6 bases). Germline V gene data show CDR1 as SGHRS and CDR2 as YFSETQ. Trimming stripped 0 bases from V and 8 bases from J, with 14 bases between. This CDR3 has 15 amino acids. CDR3 coding DNA: TGCGCCAGCAGCTTGGGTGCGGGGGCTGGGGAAAAACTGTTTTTT. Translating it yields CASSLGAGAGEKLFF.

The rearrangement joins TRBV6-5 to TRBJ1-1; 7 nucleotides match TRBD1. V was clipped by 6 bases and J by 1 base; unmatched bases: 5. The CDR3 runs to 14 residues. Germline V lookup: CDR1 MNHEY, CDR2 SVGAGI. The chain's CDR3 is CASSLRGPNTEAFF. The CDR3 nucleotides are TGTGCCAGCAGCTTAAGGGGGCCGAACACTGAAGCTTTCTTT.